The 30 T cell receptor beta chains listed next were all sequenced from one sample in a study of blood T cell repertoires in COVID-19. This table comes from immunoSEQ multiplex PCR, and its TCRdb copy is limited to in-frame clones, with some not included. The table records over 150,000 clones, roughly 79% of them present only once. What was sequenced was peripheral blood. These receptors originate from a woman aged 80 or over with COVID-19, enrolled during active disease.

This clone came up a few times. This chain joins TRBV28 and TRBJ1-5, with D perhaps TRBD1 (5 bases). Trimming stripped 2 bases from V and 2 bases from J, with 13 bases between. Germline CDR1 MDHEN, CDR2 SYDVKM. This CDR3 contains 16 residues. In nucleotides, the CDR3 is TGTGCCAGCAGTTTACAGGGAGGTAGCGGCAATCAGCCCCAGCATTTT. It yields the protein CASSLQGGSGNQPQHF.

The chain carries TRBV28 and TRBJ2-5; TRBD1 matches at 7 bases. CDR1 and CDR2 (germline): MDHEN, SYDVKM. V lost 5 bases to trimming and J lost 2 bases; unmatched junction nucleotides: 8. This CDR3 is 15 amino acids long. The CDR3 reads CASSTLDRIQETQYF. The CDR3 bases are TGTGCCAGCAGTACCCTGGACAGGATTCAAGAGACCCAGTACTTC.

The chain carries TRBV28 and TRBJ2-7; 8 nucleotides match TRBD2. This CDR3 region has 19 residues. J gave up 5 bases and V 5 bases, and 23 bases lay outside the gene matches. The V gene's germline CDR1 is MDHEN and CDR2 SYDVKM. This CDR3 is CASSPQVGPERELGDEQYF. The CDR3 DNA sequence: TGTGCCAGCAGTCCCCAGGTGGGGCCAGAGCGGGAGCTAGGGGACGAGCAGTACTTC.

The chain is built from TRBV9 and TRBJ1-1; possible D gene TRBD1, 6 bases. From germline, CDR1 is SGDLS and CDR2 YYNGEE. Trimming left V 3 bases short and J 3 bases short, with 24 bases between. This CDR3 spans 18 amino acids. The CDR3 nucleotides read TGTGCCAGCAGCGAGAGGGAGTTACAGGGCGTGGGTGACACTGAAGCTTTCTTT. It encodes CASSERELQGVGDTEAFF.

This rearrangement joins TRBV6-6 to TRBJ2-2, with 8 bases that match TRBD2. CDR1 and CDR2 from the germline V gene are MNHNY and SVGAGI (reference sequence). Losses at the gene ends were 5 bases for V and 0 bases for J; bases not matched to a gene: 8. The CDR3 is 17 residues long. CDR3 sequence: CASSLPRGATNTGELFF. In DNA form, the CDR3 reads TGTGCCAGCAGTCTCCCGCGGGGGGCGACGAACACCGGGGAGCTGTTTTTT.

This clone has just a few counts. This rearrangement joins TRBV11-2 to TRBJ2-3, with 8 positions matching TRBD1. This CDR3 contains 15 residues. J was trimmed by 7 bases and V by 5 bases; bases with no gene match: 11. Germline V gene data show CDR1 as SGHAT and CDR2 as FQNNGV. CDR3 bases: TGTGCCAGCAGCCCCGGCAGGGGGCTCCTAAATACGCAGTATTTT. Amino acids: CASSPGRGLLNTQYF.

The V gene is TRBV4-2, the J gene TRBJ1-2, with 8 bases fitting TRBD1. This CDR3 comprises 15 residues. Germline CDR1 is LGHNA and CDR2 is YNFKEQ. Trimming at V came to 2 bases and at J to 3 bases, leaving 5 bases not matched to a gene. As DNA, the CDR3 is TGTGCCAGCAGCCAATCTTCAGGGGGCGACTATGGCTACACCTTC. This gives the protein CASSQSSGGDYGYTF.

This rearrangement joins TRBV5-1 to TRBJ2-3, with TRBD2 identical over 10 bases. V gave up 7 bases and J gave up 4 bases; unmatched junction bases: 9. The germline gives CDR1 SGHRS, CDR2 YFSETQ. The CDR3 spans 15 residues. This CDR3 reads CASGLGLAGADTQYF. The CDR3 nucleotides read TGCGCCAGCGGATTAGGGCTAGCGGGGGCAGATACGCAGTATTTT.

The chain uses TRBV19 and TRBJ2-7, with 12 bases that match TRBD1. The germline gives CDR1 LNHDA, CDR2 SQIVND (reference sequence). The CDR3 sequence is 15 residues long. V dropped 4 bases and J dropped 3; count of bases not matched to a gene: 4. CDR3 region: CASSTGTGGYYEQYF. The CDR3 region has the DNA TGTGCCAGTAGTACAGGGACAGGGGGCTACTACGAGCAGTACTTC.

This clone was seen only once. This chain links TRBV18 with TRBJ2-1; D remains unclear. CDR3 size: 13 residues. CDR1 and CDR2 (germline): KGHSH, LQKENI. Trimming took 0 bases from V and 9 from J, leaving 9 bases between them. The CDR3 reads CASSPPNSIEQFF. The CDR3 bases are TGTGCCAGCTCACCACCTAACAGCATTGAGCAGTTCTTC. Variable domain in full (rest from reference TRBV18 and TRBJ2-1): NAGVMQNPRHLVRRRGQEARLRCSPMKGHSHVYWYRQLPEEGLKFMVYLQKENIIDESGMPKERFSAEFPKEGPSILRIQQVVRGDSAAYFCASSPPNSIEQFFGPGTRLTVL.

This chain uses TRBV24-1 with TRBJ2-2; 7 bases map to TRBD1. After removal of 12 bases from V and 6 bases from J, the junction contained 12 bases not matched to a gene. The germline V gene encodes CDR1 KGHDR and CDR2 SFDVKD. This CDR3 comprises 14 residues. CDR3 region: CASPPGQWSGELFF. CDR3 DNA sequence: TGTGCCTCGCCCCCGGGACAGTGGTCCGGGGAGCTGTTTTTT.

V usage is TRBV24-1 and J usage is TRBJ1-5; TRBD1 matches at 7 bases. Germline trimming cut 1 base from V and 2 bases from J; bases unmatched to any gene: 13. CDR1 and CDR2 (germline): KGHDR, SFDVKD. The length of the CDR3 is 19 residues. The CDR3 bases are TGTGCCACCAGTGATTTCGTCCCCCGGACAGGTCCGCGCAATCAGCCCCAGCATTTT. Its translation is CATSDFVPRTGPRNQPQHF.

The rearrangement links TRBV5-6 to TRBJ2-1; a possible D gene is TRBD2 (6 bases). The CDR3 is made up of 14 amino acids. The V gene's germline CDR1 is SGHDT and CDR2 YYEEEE. The germline V and J ends were trimmed by 0 bases and 7 bases, with 11 bases remaining between them. The CDR3 bases are TGTGCCAGCAGCTTGGGAAGCGCGGGGAATGAGCAGTTCTTC. It is translated as CASSLGSAGNEQFF.

This chain connects TRBV19 to TRBJ1-1; TRBD1 agrees at 9 bases. The trim removed 6 bases at V and 4 bases at J, leaving 6 bases unmatched. The V gene's germline CDR1 is LNHDA and CDR2 SQIVND (reference sequence). This CDR3 region has 14 residues. The CDR3 spells CASSRDRAATEAFF. For the CDR3, the DNA is TGTGCCAGTAGCCGGGACAGGGCGGCCACTGAAGCTTTCTTT.

In its sample, this clone was seen a few times. V gene TRBV11-3 combines with J gene TRBJ1-2, with 12 bases matching TRBD1. After removal of 5 bases from V and 4 bases from J, the junction contained 5 bases not matched to a gene. Germline V lookup: CDR1 SGHNT, CDR2 YENEEA. The CDR3 covers 15 residues. CDR3 amino acids: CASSLGTGGSYGYTF. The CDR3 bases are TGTGCCAGCAGCCTCGGGACAGGGGGCAGCTATGGCTACACCTTC.

The rearrangement uses TRBV7-9 and TRBJ2-5, with D possibly being TRBD1 (5 bases). CDR3 length equals 11 residues. Trimming took 2 bases from V and 7 from J, leaving 5 bases between them. From germline, CDR1 is SEHNR and CDR2 FQNEAQ (reference sequence). The CDR3 here is CASSLRGTQYF. The CDR3 region has the DNA TGTGCCAGCAGCTTAAGGGGGACCCAGTACTTC.

The chain recombines TRBV28 with TRBJ2-5, with 7 bases identical to TRBD1. The V and J ends lost 3 bases and 6 bases, in that order; junction bases with no gene match: 13. Germline V gene lookup returns CDR1 MDHEN and CDR2 SYDVKM. The length of the CDR3 is 16 residues. CDR3 amino acids: CASSFLWGRGFKTQYF. As DNA, the CDR3 is TGTGCCAGCAGTTTTTTATGGGGCAGGGGGTTCAAGACCCAGTACTTC.

The chain combines TRBV5-4 with TRBJ1-2, with 9 bases that match TRBD1. The CDR3 totals 15 residues. The trim removed 4 bases at V and 7 bases at J, leaving 11 bases unmatched. In germline, CDR1 is SGHNT, CDR2 YYREEE (reference sequence). This chain's CDR3 is CASSAETGGGLGYTF. The CDR3 DNA sequence: TGTGCCAGCAGCGCCGAGACAGGGGGTGGCCTTGGCTACACCTTC.

The V and J genes are TRBV19 and TRBJ1-2; D unresolved. The V gene's germline CDR1 is LNHDA and CDR2 SQIVND (reference sequence). V was shortened by 10 bases and J by 2 bases, with 14 bases between the two germline ends. CDR3 length: 13 amino acids. Here the CDR3 DNA reads TGTGCCACCAGTCAGGAGGCCAACTATGGCTACACCTTC. This translates into CATSQEANYGYTF.

V usage is TRBV5-1 and J usage is TRBJ2-5; D uncertain. Between the trimmed V and J ends, which lost 2 bases and 4 bases, there was a span of 9 bases. Germline lookup yields CDR1 SGHRS and CDR2 YFSETQ. The CDR3 runs 13 residues. CDR3 sequence reads: CASSLTSLETQYF. The DNA of the CDR3 is TGCGCCAGCAGCTTAACATCCCTAGAGACCCAGTACTTC.

This sequence joins TRBV5-1 and TRBJ1-4; 9 nucleotides match TRBD1. CDR1 SGHRS and CDR2 YFSETQ come from the germline V gene. CDR3 length: 14 residues. V trimming: 4 bases; J trimming: 9 bases; junction bases outside the gene matches: 7. CDR3 sequence: CASSTLGQGQKLFF. For the CDR3, the DNA is TGCGCCAGCAGCACCTTGGGACAGGGTCAAAAACTGTTTTTT.

The chain couples TRBV7-2 to TRBJ1-2; maybe TRBD1 (6 bases). The CDR3 spans 14 residues. In germline, CDR1 is SGHTA, CDR2 FQGNSA. The ends were cut back, 2 bases at V and 4 bases at J, with 11 bases in the middle. This chain's CDR3 is CASSLSGGAYGYTF. CDR3 nucleotides: TGTGCCAGCAGCTTAAGCGGGGGCGCCTATGGCTACACCTTC. The variable domain in full, completed from reference TRBV7-2 and TRBJ1-2, reads GAGVSQSPSNKVTEKGKDVELRCDPISGHTALYWYRQSLGQGLEFLIYFQGNSAPDKSGLPSDRFSAERTGGSVSTLTIQRTQQEDSAVYLCASSLSGGAYGYTFGSGTRLTVV.

The genes are TRBV27 and TRBJ1-6; D uncertain. CDR1 and CDR2 from the germline V gene are MNHEY and SMNVEV (reference sequence). The CDR3 length is 15 residues. Trimming pared 7 bases from V and 1 base from J, leaving 11 bases between. For the CDR3, the DNA is TGTGCCAGCACCTCCCGGGTATCCTATAATTCACCCCTCCACTTT. This translates into CASTSRVSYNSPLHF.

The chain links TRBV6-5 to TRBJ1-1; 7 bases map to TRBD1. Germline V gives CDR1 MNHEY, CDR2 SVGAGI. With V trimmed by 2 bases and J by 8 bases, 2 bases remained unmatched. This CDR3 is built from 12 residues. Here the CDR3 DNA reads TGTGCCAGCAGTTACCCGGGACAGGAAGCTTTCTTT. This gives the protein CASSYPGQEAFF.

The rearrangement joins TRBV27 to TRBJ2-1; a weak D match, TRBD2 (7 bases). V lost 3 bases to trimming and J lost 6 bases, with 15 bases between them. The CDR3 extends over 15 amino acids. Germline V gives CDR1 MNHEY, CDR2 SMNVEV (reference sequence). The CDR3 region is CASSFGRGGLNEQFF. The CDR3 DNA sequence: TGTGCCAGCAGTTTTGGGAGGGGGGGCCTCAATGAGCAGTTCTTC.

V gene TRBV7-9 combines with J gene TRBJ1-3; TRBD1 matches at 8 bases. Germline CDR1 is SEHNR and CDR2 is FQNEAQ (reference sequence). This CDR3 comprises 17 residues. The junction had 18 bases not matched to a gene; V was cut back by 11 bases and J by 3 bases. The CDR3 loop is CALSSEGQGAGGNTIYF. The CDR3, as DNA: TGTGCCCTAAGCTCTGAGGGGCAGGGGGCCGGTGGAAACACCATATATTTT. Supplemented by reference TRBV7-9 and TRBJ1-3, the full variable domain reads DTGVSQNPRHKITKRGQNVTFRCDPISEHNRLYWYRQTLGQGPEFLTYFQNEAQLEKSRLLSDRFSAERPKGSFSTLEIQRTEQGDSAMYLCALSSEGQGAGGNTIYFGEGSWLTVV.

The chain is built from TRBV21-1 and TRBJ1-2; the table's D call TRBD1 went unverified against the DNA. TRBV21-1 is a known pseudogene. The CDR3 spans 11 residues. CDR3 in DNA: TGTGCCAGCAGATACAGGGATGGCTACACCTTC. Amino acids: CASRYRDGYTF.

The CDR3 coding sequence is TGTGCCAGCAGTGAGGACAGGGGTGACGAGCAGTACTTC. This sequence encodes CASSEDRGDEQYF. This chain links TRBV2 with TRBJ2-7; 9 bases align to TRBD1. This CDR3 is 13 amino acids long. Germline V gene lookup returns CDR1 SNHLY and CDR2 FYNNEI. J was trimmed by 5 bases and V by 3 bases; bases with no gene match: 2.

The chain carries TRBV7-9 and TRBJ1-5; 11 bases line up with TRBD1. Germline V gives CDR1 SEHNR, CDR2 FQNEAQ (reference sequence). Trimming removed 3 bases from V and 5 bases from J; junction bases left unmatched: 6. The CDR3 runs to 16 residues. In DNA, the CDR3 is TGTGCCAGCAGCTTGCCGGGACAGGGGGATGATCAGCCCCAGCATTTT. It yields the protein CASSLPGQGDDQPQHF.

The gene calls are TRBV4-2 and TRBJ1-3; D is uncertain. The V end lost 1 base, the J end lost 8 bases, and 9 bases lay between the germline ends. The length of the CDR3 is 13 residues. Germline loops: CDR1 LGHNA, CDR2 YNFKEQ. Written as DNA, the CDR3 is TGTGCCAGCAGCCAAGCCGGAGAGGACACCATATATTTT. Its translation is CASSQAGEDTIYF.